The rows below give T cell receptor beta chains drawn from one sample of a study of blood T cell repertoires in COVID-19. Sequencing used immunoSEQ multiplex PCR; TCRdb keeps in-frame clones, though not all of them. Here the sample spans roughly 170,000 clones, 78% being singletons. The sequenced sample consisted of PBMCs or T cells enriched from blood (not recorded which). Receptors originate from a woman aged 50 to 60 who had recovered from COVID-19. Both conserved end residues are part of each CDR3. Fields, in order: clone size, J gene, D gene, V gene, CDR3 DNA, CDR3 protein. The D gene is left open where the match is weak. Some rows mark clone size as missing; the rest say once, few, many or name a class of expanded clone.

clone size: few
J gene: TRBJ2-2
D gene: NA
V gene: TRBV5-1
CDR3 DNA: TGCGCCAGCAGCCGCCGAATCGGCGGTTCGAACACCGGGGAGCTGTTTTTT
CDR3 protein: CASSRRIGGSNTGELFF

clone size: NA
J gene: TRBJ2-1
D gene: TRBD2
V gene: TRBV11-3
CDR3 DNA: TGTGCCAGCAGCTTAGAAGGGCTAGCGGCTAATGAGCAGTTCTTC
CDR3 protein: CASSLEGLAANEQFF

clone size: NA
J gene: TRBJ2-2
D gene: NA
V gene: TRBV11-3
CDR3 DNA: TGTGCCAGCAGCTTAGTTAGTGGGGGCCGCGGGGAGCTGTTTTTT
CDR3 protein: CASSLVSGGRGELFF

clone size: NA
J gene: TRBJ2-3
D gene: NA
V gene: TRBV29-1
CDR3 DNA: TGCAGCGGGGTGGAGGGGTTGCGTGTCACAGATACGCAGTATTTT
CDR3 protein: CSGVEGLRVTDTQYF

clone size: NA
J gene: TRBJ2-6
D gene: NA
V gene: TRBV27
CDR3 DNA: TGTGCCAGCAGTTTACTGGGGGCAACCAGCTCTGGGGCCAACGTCCTGACTTTC
CDR3 protein: CASSLLGATSSGANVLTF

clone size: NA
J gene: TRBJ2-7
D gene: NA
V gene: TRBV7-7
CDR3 DNA: TGTGCCAGCAGCTTAGCGCTCATAGGTCCCAACGGGGGTTACGAGCAGTACTTC
CDR3 protein: CASSLALIGPNGGYEQYF

clone size: NA
J gene: TRBJ2-1
D gene: TRBD2
V gene: TRBV3-1/TRBV3-2
CDR3 DNA: TGTGCCAGCAGCCTGGGACTAGCGGGAGCTGGGGAGCAGTTCTTC
CDR3 protein: CASSLGLAGAGEQFF

clone size: NA
J gene: TRBJ2-3
D gene: TRBD2
V gene: TRBV11-2
CDR3 DNA: TGTGCCAGCAGCTTAGGGACTAGCGCTGACACAGATACGCAGTATTTT
CDR3 protein: CASSLGTSADTDTQYF

clone size: NA
J gene: TRBJ2-1
D gene: TRBD1
V gene: TRBV5-4
CDR3 DNA: TGTGCCAGCAGTCACCGTCAGGGGGCAGTCAACTACAATGAGCAGTTCTTC
CDR3 protein: CASSHRQGAVNYNEQFF

clone size: NA
J gene: TRBJ1-5
D gene: TRBD1
V gene: TRBV2
CDR3 DNA: TGTGCCAGCAGCCCGGGACAGGGGTTTCAGCCCCAGCATTTT
CDR3 protein: CASSPGQGFQPQHF

clone size: NA
J gene: TRBJ2-5
D gene: NA
V gene: TRBV6-6
CDR3 DNA: TGTGCCAGCAGCCAAGCGCGGGGGACCCAGTACTTC
CDR3 protein: CASSQARGTQYF

clone size: NA
J gene: TRBJ2-1
D gene: TRBD2
V gene: TRBV10-3
CDR3 DNA: TGTGCCATCAGTGAGTCAAGCGGGAGGGCCCTCGGCAATGAGCAGTTCTTC
CDR3 protein: CAISESSGRALGNEQFF

clone size: NA
J gene: TRBJ1-4
D gene: NA
V gene: TRBV19
CDR3 DNA: TGTGCCAGTAACCGGAACAGGGCTGAAAAACTGTTTTTT
CDR3 protein: CASNRNRAEKLFF

clone size: few
J gene: TRBJ1-2
D gene: NA
V gene: TRBV6-2/TRBV6-3
CDR3 DNA: TGTGCCAGCAGTTCGGAAACAGTCATCTATGGCTACACCTTC
CDR3 protein: CASSSETVIYGYTF

clone size: NA
J gene: TRBJ1-2
D gene: NA
V gene: TRBV28
CDR3 DNA: TGTGCCAGCAGTTCATGGGGGCAGGTGTATGGCTACACCTTC
CDR3 protein: CASSSWGQVYGYTF

clone size: NA
J gene: TRBJ2-2
D gene: NA
V gene: TRBV28
CDR3 DNA: TGTGCCAGCAGTTTCCCCGGAGGCACGAACACCGGGGAGCTGTTTTTT
CDR3 protein: CASSFPGGTNTGELFF

clone size: NA
J gene: TRBJ2-7
D gene: NA
V gene: TRBV3-1/TRBV3-2
CDR3 DNA: TGTGCCAGCAGCCAAGACCTTTCCTACGAGCAGTACTTC
CDR3 protein: CASSQDLSYEQYF

clone size: NA
J gene: TRBJ2-5
D gene: TRBD1
V gene: TRBV18
CDR3 DNA: TGTGCCAGCTCACCGGACAGGCTGGGGGAGACCCAGTACTTC
CDR3 protein: CASSPDRLGETQYF

clone size: NA
J gene: TRBJ2-2
D gene: TRBD1
V gene: TRBV18
CDR3 DNA: TGTGCCAGCTCACCGCCACAGGGGACCGGGGAGCTGTTTTTT
CDR3 protein: CASSPPQGTGELFF

clone size: NA
J gene: TRBJ2-1
D gene: NA
V gene: TRBV18
CDR3 DNA: TGTGCCAGCTCACCACTCCTAAGCGGCACCGCCTACAATGAGCAGTTCTTC
CDR3 protein: CASSPLLSGTAYNEQFF

clone size: NA
J gene: TRBJ1-1
D gene: TRBD1
V gene: TRBV18
CDR3 DNA: TGTGCCAGCACAGGGGGGTCGGGGGAGCGGTCTGAAGCTTTCTTT
CDR3 protein: CASTGGSGERSEAFF

clone size: NA
J gene: TRBJ1-3
D gene: NA
V gene: TRBV28
CDR3 DNA: TGTGCCAGCAGTTTAGTGGGAGGAGGGTTTGGAAACACCATATATTTT
CDR3 protein: CASSLVGGGFGNTIYF

clone size: NA
J gene: TRBJ2-1
D gene: NA
V gene: TRBV11-3
CDR3 DNA: TGTGCCAGCAGCTCCCACTCAGGGACTGGGCAGTTCTTC
CDR3 protein: CASSSHSGTGQFF

clone size: NA
J gene: TRBJ1-6
D gene: NA
V gene: TRBV28
CDR3 DNA: TGTGCCAGCAGTTCGAATTCACCCCTCCACTTT
CDR3 protein: CASSSNSPLHF

clone size: few
J gene: TRBJ2-7
D gene: TRBD1
V gene: TRBV5-1
CDR3 DNA: TGCGCCAGCAGCTTGGGGTACGGGACAGGGGGAGGCGGGGAGCAGTACTTC
CDR3 protein: CASSLGYGTGGGGEQYF

clone size: NA
J gene: TRBJ1-1
D gene: TRBD1
V gene: TRBV23-1
CDR3 DNA: TGCGCCAGCAGTCAATCTGGAGCGAGACAGGGAGACGGTGCCACTGAAGCTTTCTTT
CDR3 protein: CASSQSGARQGDGATEAFF

clone size: NA
J gene: TRBJ2-1
D gene: NA
V gene: TRBV2
CDR3 DNA: TGTGCCAGCAGCCACCGAGCGGCAACCACCCGCAATGAGCAGTTCTTC
CDR3 protein: CASSHRAATTRNEQFF

clone size: few
J gene: TRBJ1-5
D gene: TRBD1
V gene: TRBV10-3
CDR3 DNA: TGTGCCATCAGCGGGACAGGAGATCAGCCCCAGCATTTT
CDR3 protein: CAISGTGDQPQHF

clone size: once
J gene: TRBJ2-7
D gene: TRBD2
V gene: TRBV5-1
CDR3 DNA: TGCGCCAGCAGCTTCCGGACTAGTGGTGCCTACGAGCAGTACTTC
CDR3 protein: CASSFRTSGAYEQYF

clone size: NA
J gene: TRBJ1-1
D gene: TRBD1
V gene: TRBV30
CDR3 DNA: TGTGCCTGGAGTTCGGGACAGACCATGAACACTGAAGCTTTCTTT
CDR3 protein: CAWSSGQTMNTEAFF

clone size: NA
J gene: TRBJ1-1
D gene: TRBD1
V gene: TRBV6-5
CDR3 DNA: TGTGCCAGCAGTCCAATGGACAGGGAGAGTGAAGCTTTCTTT
CDR3 protein: CASSPMDRESEAFF

clone size: NA
J gene: TRBJ2-2
D gene: TRBD2
V gene: TRBV7-9
CDR3 DNA: TGTGCCAGCAGCTTAGTGGGACTAGCGGGGCCGGTGAGAACCGGGGAGCTGTTTTTT
CDR3 protein: CASSLVGLAGPVRTGELFF

clone size: NA
J gene: TRBJ2-6
D gene: NA
V gene: TRBV30
CDR3 DNA: TGTGCCTGGAGGGACTCTCTCCCTGGGGCCAACGTCCTGACTTTC
CDR3 protein: CAWRDSLPGANVLTF

clone size: NA
J gene: TRBJ2-4
D gene: NA
V gene: TRBV19
CDR3 DNA: TGTGCCAGTAGTATAGATCTGGGGGGACCCAAAAACATTCAGTACTTC
CDR3 protein: CASSIDLGGPKNIQYF

clone size: NA
J gene: TRBJ2-1
D gene: TRBD2
V gene: TRBV5-1
CDR3 DNA: TGCGCCAGCAGCTCGGGACTAGCGGCTTACAATGAGCAGTTCTTC
CDR3 protein: CASSSGLAAYNEQFF

clone size: once
J gene: TRBJ2-4
D gene: NA
V gene: TRBV7-2
CDR3 DNA: TGTGCCAGCAGCTTATCACCGGGGGAAAACATTCAGTACTTC
CDR3 protein: CASSLSPGENIQYF

clone size: NA
J gene: TRBJ1-2
D gene: TRBD1
V gene: TRBV5-5
CDR3 DNA: TGTGCCAGCAGCAAGACAGGGGGCGTAGAGAACTATGGCTACACCTTC
CDR3 protein: CASSKTGGVENYGYTF

clone size: NA
J gene: TRBJ1-5
D gene: NA
V gene: TRBV11-2
CDR3 DNA: TGTGCCAGCAGCGAGGGATTGGTTCAGCCCCAGCATTTT
CDR3 protein: CASSEGLVQPQHF

clone size: NA
J gene: TRBJ1-2
D gene: NA
V gene: TRBV19
CDR3 DNA: TGTGCCAGTACCAGCCCACAGGGACGGCGGCCGGGTGGCTACACCTTC
CDR3 protein: CASTSPQGRRPGGYTF

clone size: NA
J gene: TRBJ2-2
D gene: TRBD2
V gene: TRBV14
CDR3 DNA: TGTGCCAGCAGCCTCGCGTTGGGAGGACTAGCGGGAGTGAACACCGGGGAGCTGTTTTTT
CDR3 protein: CASSLALGGLAGVNTGELFF

clone size: NA
J gene: TRBJ2-7
D gene: TRBD2
V gene: TRBV2
CDR3 DNA: TGTGCCAGCAGTGAAAGATCGAGCGGGAGCTCCTACGAGCAGTACTTC
CDR3 protein: CASSERSSGSSYEQYF

clone size: NA
J gene: TRBJ2-7
D gene: NA
V gene: TRBV14
CDR3 DNA: TGTGCCAGCAGCCACCTACTAGAGGGTCCGGACGAGCAGTACTTC
CDR3 protein: CASSHLLEGPDEQYF

clone size: few
J gene: TRBJ2-5
D gene: NA
V gene: TRBV28
CDR3 DNA: TGTGCCAGCAGGGAGGCGAGGACCCAGTACTTC
CDR3 protein: CASREARTQYF

clone size: NA
J gene: TRBJ2-7
D gene: NA
V gene: TRBV4-1
CDR3 DNA: TGCGCCAGCAGCCAAGATGTCAGGGCCGAGCAGTACTTC
CDR3 protein: CASSQDVRAEQYF

clone size: NA
J gene: TRBJ2-2
D gene: TRBD2
V gene: TRBV28
CDR3 DNA: TGTGCCACCCCCGGGAGGGGCCGGACCGGGGAGCTGTTTTTT
CDR3 protein: CATPGRGRTGELFF

clone size: NA
J gene: TRBJ2-7
D gene: TRBD1
V gene: TRBV24-1
CDR3 DNA: TGTGCCACCAGTGAACCGGGACAGGGAGTCGAGCAGTACTTC
CDR3 protein: CATSEPGQGVEQYF

clone size: few
J gene: TRBJ2-7
D gene: TRBD2
V gene: TRBV6-5
CDR3 DNA: TGTGCCAGCAGTCCAGGACTAGCGGTGTCGTACGAGCAGTACTTC
CDR3 protein: CASSPGLAVSYEQYF

clone size: NA
J gene: TRBJ2-7
D gene: NA
V gene: TRBV27
CDR3 DNA: TGTGCCAGCAGTTTATCGTCGATAGCGAGTACCTACGAGCAGTACTTC
CDR3 protein: CASSLSSIASTYEQYF

clone size: once
J gene: TRBJ1-2
D gene: NA
V gene: TRBV3-1/TRBV3-2
CDR3 DNA: TGTGCCAGCAGCCAAGAATTTGGCCATGGCTACACCTTC
CDR3 protein: CASSQEFGHGYTF

clone size: NA
J gene: TRBJ2-1
D gene: TRBD2
V gene: TRBV27
CDR3 DNA: TGTGCCAGCAGTGCCGGGACTAGCGGTTACAATGAGCAGTTCTTC
CDR3 protein: CASSAGTSGYNEQFF

clone size: NA
J gene: TRBJ1-2
D gene: NA
V gene: TRBV6-6
CDR3 DNA: TGTGCCAGCAGCTTACTCGCCGCAGGGGTCGACTATGGCTACACCTTC
CDR3 protein: CASSLLAAGVDYGYTF

clone size: NA
J gene: TRBJ2-1
D gene: NA
V gene: TRBV4-3
CDR3 DNA: TGCGCCAGCAGCCAAGATAACCAGGGGGGCTACAATGAGCAGTTCTTC
CDR3 protein: CASSQDNQGGYNEQFF

clone size: NA
J gene: TRBJ1-2
D gene: NA
V gene: TRBV4-2
CDR3 DNA: TGTGCCAGCAGCCAAGATGCGGGGGGCGGCTATGGCTACACCTTC
CDR3 protein: CASSQDAGGGYGYTF